Each of the 16 T cell receptor beta chains below was sequenced from the same sample in a study of T cell repertoires in cytomegalovirus infection. TCRdb processed the reads anew with MiXCR; each CDR3 protein has one entry. This sample carries 450,000 to 600,000 distinct CDR3 sequences, about 33% of them seen once, and the ten largest clones take roughly 15%. No cognate antigen is known for these TCRs. This sample comprised cultured PBMCs, obtained from culture after CMV antigen stimulation. The receptors here all came from a human donor in good health (CMV status not recorded). Some clones in this sample may be carry-over from other donors' samples.

V gene TRBV12-3 or TRBV12-4 combines with J gene TRBJ2-7; D call uncertain. This CDR3 region has 15 residues. Trimming removed 4 bases at V and 5 bases at J, with 18 bases between. The CDR3 reads CASSWAQRTEDEQYF. CDR3 nucleotide sequence: TGTGCCAGCAGTTGGGCTCAACGGACCGAGGACGAGCAGTACTTC.

In nucleotides, the CDR3 is TGTGCCAGCAGTTTTCGGGTCTGCGAGCAGTACGTC. Translation gives CASSFRVCEQYV. V gene TRBV27 combines with J gene TRBJ2-7; D is undetermined. Germline assignment: CDR1 MNHEY and CDR2 SMNVEV (reference sequence). Between the trimmed V and J ends, which lost 3 bases and 6 bases, there was a span of 9 bases. This CDR3 comprises 12 residues.

The V gene is TRBV29-1, the J gene TRBJ2-1; TRBD1 agrees at 7 bases. V was pared by 8 bases and J by 6 bases, with 10 bases of the junction left unmatched. This CDR3 comprises 13 residues. Per the germline V gene, CDR1 is SQVTM and CDR2 is ANQGSEA. The CDR3 reads CSQWDRQSNEQFF. The CDR3 DNA reads TGCAGCCAGTGGGACAGACAATCCAATGAGCAGTTCTTC.

The chain is built from TRBV15 and TRBJ2-1; TRBD1 aligns across 8 bases. The CDR3 sequence is 15 residues long. CDR1 and CDR2 from the germline V gene are LNHNV and YYDKDF (reference sequence). Trimming cost V 7 bases and J 5 bases; bases outside gene matches: 10. The CDR3 DNA is TGTGCCACCAAAAGAGACAGGGGAAGGAACAATGAGCAGTTCTTC. This sequence encodes CATKRDRGRNNEQFF. The full variable domain, completed using reference TRBV15 and TRBJ2-1, is DAMVIQNPRYQVTQFGKPVTLSCSQTLNHNVMYWYQQKSSQAPKLLFHYYDKDFNNEADTPDNFQSRRPNTSFCFLDIRSPGLGDTAMYLCATKRDRGRNNEQFFGPGTRLTVL.

The V call is TRBV11-1, the J call TRBJ1-5; D call uncertain. Germline CDR1 SGHAT, CDR2 FQDESV (reference sequence). CDR3 length: 14 residues. Trimming took 3 bases from V and 5 from J, leaving 11 bases between them. CDR3 sequence reads: CASSLNGEHQPQHF. DNA of the CDR3: TGTGCCAGCAGCTTGAACGGGGAGCATCAGCCCCAGCATTTT.

This clonotype was detected many times. The chain joins TRBV24-1 to TRBJ2-1; D possibly corresponds to TRBD2 (6 bases). Germline lookup yields CDR1 KGHDR and CDR2 SFDVKD. V dropped 4 bases and J dropped 0 bases, with 9 bases sitting between them. This CDR3 is 15 amino acids long. CDR3 amino acids: CATSDMDYSYNEQFF. In DNA form, the CDR3 reads TGTGCCACCAGTGACATGGACTACTCCTACAATGAGCAGTTCTTC.

The chain recombines TRBV11-3 with TRBJ2-1; D not certain. The V and J ends lost 5 bases and 6 bases respectively, with 17 bases between them. The germline gives CDR1 SGHNT, CDR2 YENEEA. The CDR3 has 15 amino acids. The CDR3 coding sequence is TGTGCCAGCAGCCGAGCCGTTCCGCCTGGCAATGAGCAGTTCTTC. It translates to CASSRAVPPGNEQFF.

The gene calls are TRBV10-3 and TRBJ2-1, with a tentative D call TRBD2 (6 bases). Germline-derived CDR1 and CDR2 are ENHRY and SYGVKD. The CDR3 is 14 residues long. Trimming removed 6 bases from V and 5 bases from J, with 14 bases in between. The CDR3 coding sequence is TGTGCCATCAGATCCGGGACTGGGGACAATGAGCAGTTCTTC. Its protein product is CAIRSGTGDNEQFF.

This clonotype came up a few times. The genes are TRBV7-3 and TRBJ2-5, with D possibly called TRBD1 or TRBD2 (5 bases each). V was clipped by 0 bases and J by 7 bases, with 15 bases between them. This CDR3 region has 15 residues. Germline CDR1 is SGHTA and CDR2 is FQGTGA. This CDR3 reads CASSLTGEGLRTQYF. The CDR3 nucleotides read TGTGCCAGCAGCTTAACCGGCGAGGGGTTGAGGACCCAGTACTTC.

This clonotype was seen only a few times. In nucleotides, the CDR3 is TGTGCCAGCAGTAGGGGACAGGGGAATTCACCCCTCCACTTT. It codes for CASSRGQGNSPLHF. This chain connects TRBV27 to TRBJ1-6; 10 positions agree with TRBD1. Germline assignment: CDR1 MNHEY and CDR2 SMNVEV (reference sequence). After removal of 5 bases from V and 7 bases from J, the junction contained 2 bases not matched to a gene. This CDR3 comprises 14 residues.

This chain uses TRBV20-1 with TRBJ2-3, with D possibly matching TRBD2 (7 bases). CDR1 and CDR2 (germline): DFQATT, SNEGSKA (reference sequence). This CDR3 comprises 13 residues. The germline V and J ends were trimmed by 5 bases and 2 bases, with 11 bases remaining between them. The CDR3 sequence is CSAWGGYTDTQYF. DNA for the CDR3: TGCAGTGCTTGGGGGGGCTACACAGATACGCAGTATTTT.

This chain uses TRBV12-3 or TRBV12-4 with TRBJ2-3, with 9 bases identical to TRBD1. Unmatched junction bases numbered 6, after V lost 1 base and J lost 4 bases. CDR3 length equals 16 residues. Here the CDR3 DNA reads TGTGCCAGCAGTTTAGTGGGACAGGGTGTCGCAGATACGCAGTATTTT. This sequence encodes CASSLVGQGVADTQYF.

This clonotype came up a few times. The CDR3 DNA is TGTGCCAGCAGCTTAGCAATACCGGGACTAGCGGAAATAAACGAGCAGTACTTC. The encoded protein is CASSLAIPGLAEINEQYF. The chain couples TRBV7-2 to TRBJ2-7; 11 bases are shared with TRBD2. The J segment lost 5 bases and the V segment lost 0 bases, leaving 12 bases of the junction unmatched. The V gene's germline CDR1 is SGHTA and CDR2 FQGNSA. This CDR3 spans 18 amino acids.

Notes on this clonotype: The germline gene is not matched at one end of the junction; a read error may be the cause. The chain carries TRBV20-1 and TRBJ1-1, with D possibly being TRBD1 (5 bases). The CDR3 runs 15 residues. The V gene's germline CDR1 is DFQATT and CDR2 SNEGSKA (reference sequence). The CDR3 coding sequence is TGCAGTGCTAGAGAGGGGGGACGGATGAACACTGAAGCTTGCTTT. It codes for CSAREGGRMNTEACF.

The chain couples TRBV3-1 to TRBJ1-3; the D gene is possibly TRBD1 (6 bases). The CDR3 has 16 amino acids. Trimming stripped 6 bases from V and 0 bases from J, with 15 bases between. Germline lookup yields CDR1 LGHDT and CDR2 YNNKEL (reference sequence). This chain's CDR3 is CASRPRGFSSGNTIYF. DNA for the CDR3: TGTGCCAGCAGGCCGAGGGGGTTTTCCTCTGGAAACACCATATATTTT.

CDR3 DNA sequence: TGTGCCAGCGGCAAGGCCGGCGGTGGCTACACCTTC. Protein sequence: CASGKAGGGYTF. This rearrangement joins TRBV7-2 to TRBJ1-2; D gene unclear. Trimming shortened V by 8 bases and J by 7 bases, and 14 bases separated the two germline ends. This CDR3 contains 12 residues. CDR1 is SGHTA and CDR2 is FQGNSA in the germline V gene.